What follows describes a single T cell receptor beta chain. The data are from a study of cytomegalovirus exposure and HLA in healthy donors. TCRdb's table, derived via immunoSEQ multiplex PCR, lists solely in-frame clones and lacks some. The sample contains about 160,000 clones, 86% of which appear only once. The CDR3 runs to 13 residues. The V end lost 0 bases, the J end lost 6 bases, and 8 bases lay between the germline ends. From germline, CDR1 is SEHNR and CDR2 FQNEAQ (reference sequence). The gene calls are TRBV7-9 and TRBJ1-2, with D perhaps matching TRBD1 (5 bases). The sequenced sample was PBMCs. The receptor was isolated from a woman aged 18-29 years in good health and CMV-seronegative. As DNA, the CDR3 is TGTGCCAGCAGCTTAGCCAGGGTAAATGGCTACACCTTC. Protein product: CASSLARVNGYTF.